The clone carrying this TCR beta chain has only one observation. Clones were sequenced by immunoSEQ multiplex PCR, and TCRdb holds only the in-frame ones, with some missing. The table shows roughly 150,000 clones, with 76% occurring only once. Germline loops: CDR1 ENHRY, CDR2 SYGVKD. Trimming took 6 bases from V and 5 from J; bases not matched to a gene: 9. This CDR3 spans 16 amino acids. This sample stems from a study of blood T cell repertoires in COVID-19. The receptor comes from a woman of 80 years or more with acute or convalescent COVID-19. Sequenced input: peripheral blood. This rearrangement joins TRBV10-3 to TRBJ2-2; 10 positions match TRBD2. The CDR3 sequence is CAIRPSGSDGTGELFF. In nucleotides, the CDR3 is TGTGCCATCAGACCTAGCGGGAGTGATGGGACCGGGGAGCTGTTTTTT.